The 11 T cell receptor beta chains presented below share a single source sample, sequenced in a study of blood T cell repertoires in COVID-19. Method: immunoSEQ multiplex PCR; TCRdb's copy keeps in-frame clones and lacks some. The sample has 5,000 to 6,500 clones, more than 65% seen once. The sample comprised peripheral blood. The receptors here all came from a man between 60 and 75 years old with acute or convalescent COVID-19.

The chain has TRBV6-5 and TRBJ1-3, with 7 bases aligning to TRBD1. After removal of 6 bases from V and 9 bases from J, the junction contained 14 bases not matched to a gene. From germline, CDR1 is MNHEY and CDR2 SVGAGI. The CDR3 is 15 amino acids. CDR3 amino acids: CASRGATGESGTIYF. In DNA form, the CDR3 reads TGTGCCAGCAGGGGGGCTACAGGGGAATCGGGCACCATATATTTT.

The chain carries TRBV19 and TRBJ1-5; weak D call: TRBD1 (5 bases). Germline assignment: CDR1 LNHDA and CDR2 SQIVND (reference sequence). Trimming stripped 4 bases from V and 6 bases from J, with 19 bases between. This CDR3 spans 16 amino acids. CDR3 DNA: TGTGCCAGTAGTACCGCGGACTCTCGGGGGGGTCAGCCCCAGCATTTT. Amino acids: CASSTADSRGGQPQHF.

V usage is TRBV19 and J usage is TRBJ2-1; 7 bases are a match to TRBD2. The length of the CDR3 is 15 residues. The germline gives CDR1 LNHDA, CDR2 SQIVND (reference sequence). V lost 10 bases and J lost 0; bases outside the gene matches: 9. DNA of the CDR3: TGTGCCACGTCGCCCAGCGGGAACTCCTACAATGAGCAGTTCTTC. Its protein product is CATSPSGNSYNEQFF.

The chain recombines TRBV15 with TRBJ1-2; 8 nucleotides line up with TRBD1. This CDR3 region has 13 residues. V dropped 6 bases and J dropped 8; count of bases not matched to a gene: 8. CDR1 and CDR2 (germline): LNHNV, YYDKDF (reference sequence). CDR3 sequence reads: CATSSRTGSGYTF. Written as DNA, the CDR3 is TGTGCCACCAGTTCCAGGACAGGGAGCGGCTACACCTTC.

This clone is termed medium-sized. This chain uses TRBV7-8 with TRBJ1-1; weak D call: TRBD1 (5 bases). This CDR3 contains 13 residues. V lost 0 bases and J lost 5, with 7 bases in between. Germline CDR1 reads SGHVS; CDR2 reads FQNEAQ. CDR3 sequence reads: CASSLAQGTEAFF. Here the CDR3 DNA reads TGTGCCAGCAGCTTAGCGCAGGGAACTGAAGCTTTCTTT.

V is TRBV7-9 and J is TRBJ1-5; D is perhaps TRBD1 (5 bases). CDR1 is SEHNR, CDR2 FQNEAQ, per germline (reference sequence). This CDR3 comprises 14 residues. V lost 4 bases and J 7 bases, leaving 14 bases between the germline ends. Here the CDR3 DNA reads TGTGCCAGCAGCTCAATGGACACCCGACAGCCCCAGCATTTT. Amino acids: CASSSMDTRQPQHF.

The chain employs TRBV15 and TRBJ2-1; D is ambiguous. This CDR3 region has 13 residues. Germline CDR1 LNHNV, CDR2 YYDKDF (reference sequence). With 0 bases removed from V and 8 bases from J, the gap between germline ends came to 8 bases. The CDR3 sequence: CATSRDKIHEQFF. Here the CDR3 DNA reads TGTGCCACCAGCAGAGATAAAATCCATGAGCAGTTCTTC.

V and J are TRBV2 and TRBJ1-1, with TRBD1 identical over 7 bases. J gave up 1 base and V 4 bases, and 3 bases lay outside the gene matches. The CDR3 contains 14 residues. The germline gives CDR1 SNHLY, CDR2 FYNNEI. CDR3 protein: CASSVSGGNTEAFF. CDR3 DNA sequence: TGTGCCAGCAGTGTATCAGGGGGGAACACTGAAGCTTTCTTT.

The rearrangement joins TRBV7-9 to TRBJ1-1; D is perhaps TRBD1 (5 bases). The CDR3 has 16 amino acids. V was pared by 3 bases and J by 2 bases, with 16 bases between. Germline CDR1 and CDR2: SEHNR and FQNEAQ (reference sequence). CDR3 bases: TGTGCCAGCAGCTTTCCAGGGCTTGGGGTCAACACTGAAGCTTTCTTT. Translation gives CASSFPGLGVNTEAFF.

The rearrangement links TRBV6-5 to TRBJ1-5; no reliable D call. Trimming left V 7 bases short and J 7 bases short, with 17 bases between. This CDR3 spans 14 amino acids. Germline V CDR1 and CDR2: MNHEY, SVGAGI. This CDR3 is CASTYQVGGQPQHF. The CDR3 DNA is TGTGCCAGCACGTACCAGGTAGGAGGACAGCCCCAGCATTTT.

The J gene is TRBJ1-6, the V gene TRBV19; D not certain. CDR3 length equals 15 residues. The germline V gene encodes CDR1 LNHDA and CDR2 SQIVND (reference sequence). V was clipped by 4 bases and J by 9 bases, with 16 bases between them. This chain's CDR3 is CASSRERGSGSPLHF. In DNA form, the CDR3 reads TGTGCCAGTAGTAGGGAGCGGGGTTCGGGTTCACCCCTCCACTTT.